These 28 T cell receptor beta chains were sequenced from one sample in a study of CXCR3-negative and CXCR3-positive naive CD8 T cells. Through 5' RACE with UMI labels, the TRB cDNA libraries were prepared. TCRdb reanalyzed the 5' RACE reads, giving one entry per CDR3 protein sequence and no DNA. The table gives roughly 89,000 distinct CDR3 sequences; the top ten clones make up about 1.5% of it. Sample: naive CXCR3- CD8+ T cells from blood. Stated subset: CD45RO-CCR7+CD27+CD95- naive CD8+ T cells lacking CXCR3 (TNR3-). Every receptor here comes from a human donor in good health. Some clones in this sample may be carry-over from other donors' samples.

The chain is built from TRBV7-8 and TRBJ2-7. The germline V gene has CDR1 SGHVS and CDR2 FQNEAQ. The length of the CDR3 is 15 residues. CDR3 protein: CASSLRRTTTYEQYF.

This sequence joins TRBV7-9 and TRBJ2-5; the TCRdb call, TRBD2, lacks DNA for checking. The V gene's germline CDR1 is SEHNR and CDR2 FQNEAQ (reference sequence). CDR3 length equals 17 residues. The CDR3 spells CASSFIRASGYQETQYF.

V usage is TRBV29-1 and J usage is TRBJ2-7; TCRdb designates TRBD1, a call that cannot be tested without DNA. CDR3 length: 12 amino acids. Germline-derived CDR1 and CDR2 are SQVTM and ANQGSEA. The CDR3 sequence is CSGGQGGYEQYF.

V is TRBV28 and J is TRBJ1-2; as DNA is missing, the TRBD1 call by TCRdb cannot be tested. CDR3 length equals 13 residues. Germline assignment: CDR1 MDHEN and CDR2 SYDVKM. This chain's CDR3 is CASSLEDSYGYTF.

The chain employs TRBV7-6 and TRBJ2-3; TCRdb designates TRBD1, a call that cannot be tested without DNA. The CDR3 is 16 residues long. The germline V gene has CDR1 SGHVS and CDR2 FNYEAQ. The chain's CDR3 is CASSLSVRGLTDTQYF.

CDR3 amino acids: CSARPTISYEQYF. The V and J genes are TRBV20-1 and TRBJ2-7. CDR3 length equals 13 residues. The germline CDR1 and CDR2 sequences are DFQATT and SNEGSKA (reference sequence).

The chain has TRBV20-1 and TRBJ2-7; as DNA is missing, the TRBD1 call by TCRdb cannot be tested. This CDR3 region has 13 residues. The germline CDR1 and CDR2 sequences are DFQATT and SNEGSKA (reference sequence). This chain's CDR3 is CSTGTGSSYEQYF.

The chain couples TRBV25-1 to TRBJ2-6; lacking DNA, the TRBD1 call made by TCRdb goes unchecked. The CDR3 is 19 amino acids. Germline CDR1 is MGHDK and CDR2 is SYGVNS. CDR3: CASTGSSQGVPPGANVLTF.

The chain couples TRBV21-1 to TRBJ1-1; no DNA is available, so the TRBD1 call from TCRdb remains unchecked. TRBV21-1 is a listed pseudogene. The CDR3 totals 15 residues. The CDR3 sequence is CASSAPGPRYTEAFF.

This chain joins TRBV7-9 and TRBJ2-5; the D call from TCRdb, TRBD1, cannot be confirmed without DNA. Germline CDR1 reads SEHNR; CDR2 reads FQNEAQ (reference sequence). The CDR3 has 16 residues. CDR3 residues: CASSLRDREILETQYF.

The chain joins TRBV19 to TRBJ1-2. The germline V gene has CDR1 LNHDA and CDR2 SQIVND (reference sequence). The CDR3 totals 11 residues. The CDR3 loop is CASSAGYGYTF.

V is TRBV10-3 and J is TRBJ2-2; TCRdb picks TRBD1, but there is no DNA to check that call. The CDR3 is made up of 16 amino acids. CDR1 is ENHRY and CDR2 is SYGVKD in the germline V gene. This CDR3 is CAITGVFGENTGELFF.

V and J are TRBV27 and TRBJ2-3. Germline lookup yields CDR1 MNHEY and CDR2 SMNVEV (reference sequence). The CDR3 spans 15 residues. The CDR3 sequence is CASSLSDGSTDTQYF.

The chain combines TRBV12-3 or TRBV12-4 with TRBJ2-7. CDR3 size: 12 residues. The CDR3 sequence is CASSLAFYEQYF.

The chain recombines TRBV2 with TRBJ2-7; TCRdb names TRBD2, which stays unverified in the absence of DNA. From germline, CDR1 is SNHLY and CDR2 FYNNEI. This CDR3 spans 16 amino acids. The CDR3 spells CASSPQGGLAGYEQYF.

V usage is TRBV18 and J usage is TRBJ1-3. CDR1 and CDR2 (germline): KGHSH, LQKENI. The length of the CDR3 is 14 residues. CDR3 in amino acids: CASSPTDSGNTIYF.

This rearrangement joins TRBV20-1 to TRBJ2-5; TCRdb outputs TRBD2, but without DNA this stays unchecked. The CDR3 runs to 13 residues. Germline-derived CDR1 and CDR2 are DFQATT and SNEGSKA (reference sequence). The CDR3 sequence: CSAWDYEGETQYF.

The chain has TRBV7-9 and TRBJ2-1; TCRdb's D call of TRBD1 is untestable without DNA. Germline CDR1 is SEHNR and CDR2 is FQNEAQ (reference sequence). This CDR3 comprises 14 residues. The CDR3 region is CASRNGQGRYEQFF.

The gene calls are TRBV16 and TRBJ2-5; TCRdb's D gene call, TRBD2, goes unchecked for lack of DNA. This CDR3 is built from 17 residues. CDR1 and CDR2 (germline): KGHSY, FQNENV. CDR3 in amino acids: CASSSTGGGGYQETQYF. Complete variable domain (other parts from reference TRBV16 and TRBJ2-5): GEEVAQTPKHLVRGEGQKAKLYCAPIKGHSYVFWYQQVLKNEFKFLISFQNENVFDETGMPKERFSAKCLPNSPCSLEIQATKLEDSAVYFCASSSTGGGGYQETQYFGPGTRLLVL.

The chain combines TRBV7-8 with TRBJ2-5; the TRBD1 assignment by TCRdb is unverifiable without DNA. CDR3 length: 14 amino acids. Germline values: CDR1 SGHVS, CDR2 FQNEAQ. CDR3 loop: CASSPTGPLETQYF.

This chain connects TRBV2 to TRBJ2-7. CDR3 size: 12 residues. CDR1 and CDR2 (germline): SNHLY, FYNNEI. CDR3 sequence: CASSPPVGEQYF.

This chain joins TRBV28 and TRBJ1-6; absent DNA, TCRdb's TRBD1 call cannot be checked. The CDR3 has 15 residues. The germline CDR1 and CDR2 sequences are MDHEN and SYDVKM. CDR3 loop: CASSLMGGGNSPLHF.

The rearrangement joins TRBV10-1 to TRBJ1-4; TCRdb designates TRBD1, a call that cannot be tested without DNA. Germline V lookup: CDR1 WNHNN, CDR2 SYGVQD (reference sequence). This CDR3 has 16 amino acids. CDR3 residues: CASSEPTGTGDEKLFF.

The CDR3 sequence: CASSLGWGTQYF. This rearrangement joins TRBV7-9 to TRBJ2-3; TCRdb names TRBD1, which stays unverified in the absence of DNA. The germline gives CDR1 SEHNR, CDR2 FQNEAQ (reference sequence). This CDR3 contains 12 residues. Supplemented by reference TRBV7-9 and TRBJ2-3, the full variable domain reads DTGVSQNPRHKITKRGQNVTFRCDPISEHNRLYWYRQTLGQGPEFLTYFQNEAQLEKSRLLSDRFSAERPKGSFSTLEIQRTEQGDSAMYLCASSLGWGTQYFGPGTRLTVL.

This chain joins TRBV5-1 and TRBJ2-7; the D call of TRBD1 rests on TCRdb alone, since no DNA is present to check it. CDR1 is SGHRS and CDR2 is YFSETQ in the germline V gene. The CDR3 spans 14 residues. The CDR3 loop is CASSRDSNLYEQYF.

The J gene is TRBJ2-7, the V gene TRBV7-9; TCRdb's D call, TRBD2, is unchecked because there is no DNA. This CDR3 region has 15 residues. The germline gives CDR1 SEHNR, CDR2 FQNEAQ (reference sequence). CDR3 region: CASSLDPSGSYEQYF.

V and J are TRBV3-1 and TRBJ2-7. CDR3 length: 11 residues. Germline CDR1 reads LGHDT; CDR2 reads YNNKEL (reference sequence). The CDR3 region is CASMGMDEQYF.

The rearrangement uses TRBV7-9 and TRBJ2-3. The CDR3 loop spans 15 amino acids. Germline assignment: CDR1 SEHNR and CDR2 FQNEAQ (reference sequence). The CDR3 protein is CASSLDDTSTDTQYF.